The 22 T cell receptor beta chains listed next were all sequenced from one sample in a study of blood T cells in healthy people across ages. The use of a sample-barcoded 5' primer and a J-beta primer mix characterized a second PCR of roughly 6 to 12 cycles. TCRdb re-analysed the 5' RACE reads in MiXCR, keeping a single row per CDR3 protein. The table records about 1.1 million distinct CDR3 sequences, 35% to 45% of them present only once. The specimen sequenced was blood. These receptors were collected from a man younger than 30 in good health.

This clonotype was counted a few times. J is TRBJ2-4 and V is TRBV7-2; D is unresolved. This CDR3 spans 10 amino acids. Germline loops: CDR1 SGHTA, CDR2 FQGNSA. The CDR3 region has the DNA TGTGATCTAGCCAAAAACATTCAGTACTTC. Translation gives CDLAKNIQYF.

This clonotype has a handful of counts. The chain recombines TRBV29-1 with TRBJ2-7, with D possibly matching TRBD1 (5 bases). The CDR3 runs to 13 residues. With 3 bases removed from V and 7 bases from J, the gap between germline ends came to 16 bases. Per germline, CDR1 SQVTM and CDR2 ANQGSEA. As DNA, the CDR3 is TGCAGCGTTGACCTCAACTATGGACAAGAGCAGTACTTC. Its protein product is CSVDLNYGQEQYF.

This clonotype was observed a handful of times. The rearrangement joins TRBV20-1 to TRBJ2-1; perhaps D is TRBD1 or TRBD2 (5 bases each). The germline V gene encodes CDR1 DFQATT and CDR2 SNEGSKA (reference sequence). This CDR3 is built from 12 residues. V was trimmed by 6 bases and J by 2 bases, leaving 8 bases between them. The DNA for the CDR3 is TGCAGTGCAGAGGGGACCTACAATGAGCAGTTCTTC. Translation: CSAEGTYNEQFF.

This rearrangement joins TRBV6-2 or TRBV6-3 to TRBJ2-5; 13 bases match TRBD2. V was pared by 5 bases and J by 0 bases, with 3 bases of the junction left unmatched. CDR1 MNHEY and CDR2 SVGEGT come from the germline V gene. The CDR3 spans 16 residues. CDR3 bases: TGTGCCAGCAGTAAAGGACTAGCGGGGGACCAAGAGACCCAGTACTTC. Its translation: CASSKGLAGDQETQYF.

The table lists this clonotype with a few counts. This rearrangement joins TRBV12-3 or TRBV12-4 to TRBJ1-1; the match to TRBD1 covers 10 bases. The V segment lost 6 bases and the J segment 5 bases; nucleotides outside the gene matches: 9. This CDR3 contains 15 residues. The chain's CDR3 is CASRGRQGARTEAFF. CDR3 nucleotides: TGTGCCAGCAGGGGTAGACAGGGGGCTCGGACTGAAGCTTTCTTT.

The chain recombines TRBV5-1 with TRBJ1-4; TRBD1 agrees at 7 bases. The CDR3 length is 15 residues. The J segment lost 1 base and the V segment lost 4 bases, leaving 4 bases of the junction unmatched. Germline V gene lookup returns CDR1 SGHRS and CDR2 YFSETQ. CDR3 loop: CASSRTGGTNEKLFF. For the CDR3, the DNA is TGCGCCAGCAGCAGGACAGGTGGAACTAATGAAAAACTGTTTTTT.

This sequence joins TRBV6-2 or TRBV6-3 and TRBJ1-2; unclear D gene. The V and J ends lost 10 bases and 4 bases respectively, with 10 bases between them. Looked up from germline, CDR1 is MNHEY and CDR2 is SVGEGT. CDR3 size: 11 residues. The CDR3 coding sequence is TGTGCCACCCGAACAGTCTATGGCTACACCTTC. Protein sequence: CATRTVYGYTF.

This rearrangement joins TRBV7-2 to TRBJ1-5, with D possibly TRBD1 on 5 matching bases. Germline lookup yields CDR1 SGHTA and CDR2 FQGNSA. The CDR3 is 15 residues long. Trimming took off 4 bases at V and 3 bases at J, with 13 bases between the two ends. In DNA, the CDR3 is TGTGCCAGCAGCTCCCGGGGGGGTAACAATCAGCCCCAGCATTTT. Amino acid sequence: CASSSRGGNNQPQHF.

The chain employs TRBV5-1 and TRBJ1-5, with D uncertain. V was clipped by 0 bases and J by 2 bases, with 9 bases between them. The V gene's germline CDR1 is SGHRS and CDR2 YFSETQ. This CDR3 spans 15 amino acids. The CDR3 bases are TGCGCCAGCAGCTTGGAGAGCGGTCGCAATCAGCCCCAGCATTTT. Its translation is CASSLESGRNQPQHF. Filled out from reference TRBV5-1 and TRBJ1-5, the complete variable domain reads KAGVTQTPRYLIKTRGQQVTLSCSPISGHRSVSWYQQTPGQGLQFLFEYFSETQRNKGNFPGRFSGRQFSNSRSEMNVSTLELGDSALYLCASSLESGRNQPQHFGDGTRLSIL.

This clonotype showed up just a few times. The chain uses TRBV29-1 and TRBJ1-1, with D uncertain. V dropped 2 bases and J dropped 3 bases, with 10 bases sitting between them. The CDR3 spans 13 residues. Germline V gene lookup returns CDR1 SQVTM and CDR2 ANQGSEA. The CDR3 DNA sequence: TGCAGCGTTGAACTGCTAGGAGACACTGAAGCTTTCTTT. It codes for CSVELLGDTEAFF.

This chain joins TRBV10-3 and TRBJ1-2; TRBD1 agrees at 10 bases. Trimming took 11 bases from V and 3 from J; bases not matched to a gene: 15. Germline assignment: CDR1 ENHRY and CDR2 SYGVKD. There are 16 residues in the CDR3. The CDR3 DNA reads TGTGCCCAATCCGCCGGGACAGGGGTTAATTACTATGGCTACACCTTC. Its translation: CAQSAGTGVNYYGYTF.

In this sample, this clonotype turned up many times. The chain employs TRBV25-1 and TRBJ2-3, with D perhaps TRBD2 (7 bases). Germline V gene lookup returns CDR1 MGHDK and CDR2 SYGVNS. V was cut by 3 bases and J by 4 bases, with 14 bases left in between. The CDR3 loop spans 15 amino acids. CDR3 amino acids: CASSDVRGGADTQYF. The CDR3 bases are TGTGCCAGCAGTGATGTTCGCGGGGGCGCAGATACGCAGTATTTT.

A few counts support this clonotype. The V and J genes are TRBV6-2 or TRBV6-3 and TRBJ1-1, with 7 nucleotides matching TRBD1. The germline CDR1 and CDR2 sequences are MNHEY and SVGEGT. The CDR3 covers 12 residues. Trimming cost V 6 bases and J 7 bases; bases outside gene matches: 5. CDR3 nucleotides: TGTGCCAGCAGCCAAGACAGGGTTGAAGCTTTCTTT. Translating it yields CASSQDRVEAFF.

This clonotype was seen a handful of times. The rearrangement links TRBV15 to TRBJ2-7; D gene ambiguous. CDR1 LNHNV and CDR2 YYDKDF come from the germline V gene (reference sequence). The ends were cut back, 6 bases at V and 0 bases at J, with 9 bases in the middle. There are 13 residues in the CDR3. The CDR3 DNA sequence: TGTGCCACCAGTAACGACGCCTCCTACGAGCAGTACTTC. It is translated as CATSNDASYEQYF.

The rearrangement links TRBV5-5 to TRBJ2-7; TRBD1 matches 8 bases. Germline V gene sequence: CDR1 SGHKS, CDR2 YYEKEE (reference sequence). This CDR3 contains 15 residues. The V gene end was trimmed by 0 bases and the J gene end by 7 bases; junction bases not matched to a gene: 9. CDR3 sequence: CASSLAGQVYNEQYF. The CDR3 DNA is TGTGCCAGCAGCTTGGCGGGACAGGTTTACAATGAGCAGTACTTC. The variable domain in full, completed from reference TRBV5-5 and TRBJ2-7, reads DAGVTQSPTHLIKTRGQQVTLRCSPISGHKSVSWYQQVLGQGPQFIFQYYEKEERGRGNFPDRFSARQFPNYSSELNVNALLLGDSALYLCASSLAGQVYNEQYFGPGTRLTVT.

This clonotype was counted only a few times. The chain links TRBV4-1 to TRBJ2-7; D is perhaps TRBD1 (6 bases). V lost 0 bases, J lost 9 bases, and 21 bases lay in between. Germline V gives CDR1 MGHRA, CDR2 YSYEKL. This CDR3 comprises 16 residues. CDR3 DNA: TGCGCCAGCAGCCAAGATCCCAGGGGCGGCTTATGGGTGCAGTACTTC. Amino acid sequence: CASSQDPRGGLWVQYF.

The genes are TRBV20-1 and TRBJ2-1; TRBD2 agrees at 12 bases. Germline V gives CDR1 DFQATT, CDR2 SNEGSKA (reference sequence). The V gene end was trimmed by 1 base and the J gene end by 5 bases; junction bases not matched to a gene: 3. CDR3 length equals 15 residues. CDR3 bases: TGCAGTGCTAGAGTTCGGACTAGCGGGGACAATGAGCAGTTCTTC. Translation: CSARVRTSGDNEQFF.

The CDR3 DNA is TGTGCCAGCAGCTTAAGGCGGGTCGACAGGGAGTACAATGAGCAGTTCTTC. It translates to CASSLRRVDREYNEQFF. This rearrangement joins TRBV11-2 to TRBJ2-1, with 7 bases lining up with TRBD1. The junction had 11 bases not matched to a gene; V was cut back by 2 bases and J by 4 bases. CDR1 is SGHAT and CDR2 is FQNNGV in the germline V gene. This CDR3 contains 17 residues.

The chain carries TRBV6-5 and TRBJ1-4, with D possibly matching TRBD1 (5 bases). The CDR3 spans 13 residues. The ends were cut back, 10 bases at V and 8 bases at J, with 17 bases in the middle. CDR1 and CDR2 (germline): MNHEY, SVGAGI. The CDR3 loop is CATSWGVWEKLFF. CDR3 nucleotides: TGTGCCACAAGTTGGGGGGTATGGGAAAAACTGTTTTTT.

V is TRBV20-1 and J is TRBJ1-2; 7 nucleotides align to TRBD1. The CDR3 loop spans 19 amino acids. CDR1 and CDR2 (germline): DFQATT, SNEGSKA (reference sequence). V dropped 0 bases and J dropped 7; count of bases not matched to a gene: 23. Here the CDR3 DNA reads TGCAGTGCTAGAGATAGGGCTTCAGGGGTAAAGGGGGCGAAAGGTGGCTACACCTTC. Protein product: CSARDRASGVKGAKGGYTF.

This chain connects TRBV6-2 or TRBV6-3 to TRBJ2-1; D is uncertain. The DNA end is more similar to TRBJ2-7, so the J call may be wrong. Germline loops: CDR1 MNHEY, CDR2 SVGEGT. The CDR3 spans 17 residues. The CDR3, as DNA: TGTGCCAGCAGTTACTCCGGCCGGGCCAGCTCCTACAATGAGCAGTACTTC. Translation: CASSYSGRASSYNEQYF.

The chain uses TRBV3-1 and TRBJ1-5; a possible D gene is TRBD1 (6 bases). Germline assignment: CDR1 LGHDT and CDR2 YNNKEL (reference sequence). Between the trimmed V and J ends, which lost 4 bases and 4 bases, there was a span of 17 bases. This CDR3 contains 16 residues. CDR3 bases: TGTGCCAGCAGCCCGGACAGTCTTTCGGGGAATCAGCCCCAGCATTTT. Residues: CASSPDSLSGNQPQHF.